This T cell receptor (beta chain) was retrieved from a study of OX40 agonist ivuxolimab in advanced cancers. Germline assignment: CDR1 SEHNR and CDR2 FQNEAQ (reference sequence). This CDR3 spans 14 amino acids. Deletions cut 3 bases from V and 7 bases from J, with 15 bases between. The method was immunoSEQ multiplex PCR; TCRdb's version includes in-frame clones alone and lacks a portion of them. The sample has tens of thousands of clones; roughly 80% are singletons. The chain employs TRBV7-9 and TRBJ1-1, with D possibly being TRBD1 (5 bases). The specimen was CD4+ or CD8+ T cells sorted from blood, collected in a trial of the OX40 agonist ivuxolimab. The sequence was obtained from an adult with an advanced solid tumor such as melanoma, head and neck, liver or kidney cancer. The CDR3 DNA sequence: TGTGCCAGCAGCTTCGGGGTGGACACCGTTGAAGCTTTCTTT. Its protein product is CASSFGVDTVEAFF.